One and the same sample provided the 6 T cell receptor beta chains below, sequenced in a study of T cells in Graves' hyperthyroidism and ophthalmopathy. Amplification of TCR beta CDR3 regions was performed using RNA transcripts as template. The HTBI primer set was used in a first-round RT-PCR of the TCR CDR3. One entry per CDR3 protein, called by TCRdb with MiXCR from the multiplex PCR reads. The sample yields hundreds of thousands of distinct CDR3 sequences, over 35% seen once. Material for sequencing was blood. All receptors derive from a man aged 18 to 29 with Graves' hyperthyroidism.

Only a few counts were recorded for this clonotype. The V call is TRBV7-2, the J call TRBJ2-5, with a weak D call TRBD2 (7 bases). Germline V gene sequence: CDR1 SGHTA, CDR2 FQGNSA. The length of the CDR3 is 14 residues. Trimming cost V 5 bases and J 5 bases, with 15 bases left between them. The CDR3 coding sequence is TGTGCCAGCAGCAGAGGGGGGGCTGCGGAGACCCAGTACTTC. Translated, it gives CASSRGGAAETQYF. The full variable domain, rest sourced from reference TRBV7-2 and TRBJ2-5, is GAGVSQSPSNKVTEKGKDVELRCDPISGHTALYWYRQSLGQGLEFLIYFQGNSAPDKSGLPSDRFSAERTGGSVSTLTIQRTQQEDSAVYLCASSRGGAAETQYFGPGTRLLVL.

The chain employs TRBV11-2 and TRBJ2-6, with 8 bases fitting TRBD2. Germline-derived CDR1 and CDR2 are SGHAT and FQNNGV. There are 17 residues in the CDR3. The V and J ends lost 0 bases and 0 bases, in that order; junction bases with no gene match: 1. CDR3 sequence (DNA): TGTGCCAGCAGCTTAGATAGCGGGGTCTCTGGGGCCAACGTCCTGACTTTC. It translates to CASSLDSGVSGANVLTF.

This chain joins TRBV2 and TRBJ2-7, with 13 bases that match TRBD2. With 5 bases clipped from V and 4 bases from J, the junction kept 8 bases outside the gene matches. This CDR3 has 16 amino acids. Germline CDR1 reads SNHLY; CDR2 reads FYNNEI. The CDR3 coding sequence is TGTGCCAGCAGTTCTGGACTAGCGGGAGCCGGGTACGAGCAGTACTTC. Residues: CASSSGLAGAGYEQYF.

The J gene is TRBJ2-7, the V gene TRBV14; 7 positions match TRBD2. The germline V gene encodes CDR1 SGHDN and CDR2 FVKESK. The length of the CDR3 is 13 residues. The J segment lost 6 bases and the V segment lost 9 bases, leaving 11 bases of the junction unmatched. Here the CDR3 DNA reads TGTGCCAGTCGGTGGAGCGGGGATGGCGAGCAGTACTTC. It yields the protein CASRWSGDGEQYF.

This clonotype was found once. The chain carries TRBV11-1 and TRBJ2-7, with TRBD2 identical over 10 bases. This CDR3 has 14 residues. Germline assignment: CDR1 SGHAT and CDR2 FQDESV (reference sequence). V was pared by 10 bases and J by 3 bases, with 9 bases of the junction left unmatched. The CDR3 DNA reads TGTGCCATGCCCGGGACTAGCGACTTCTACGAGCAGTACTTC. Translating it yields CAMPGTSDFYEQYF.

This chain connects TRBV7-9 to TRBJ1-6, with D possibly being TRBD1 (5 bases). The germline V gene encodes CDR1 SEHNR and CDR2 FQNEAQ (reference sequence). Trimming pared 2 bases from V and 10 bases from J, leaving 15 bases between. This CDR3 is built from 15 residues. The CDR3 DNA reads TGTGCCAGCAGCTTAATGGGGGTCCTGGGGTCACCCCTCCACTTT. Its protein is CASSLMGVLGSPLHF.